This T cell receptor (beta chain) appears in the sequencing data of a study of CD8+ T cells in alopecia areata. CDR3 length: 16 residues. CDR1 is PRHDT, CDR2 FYEKMQ, per germline (reference sequence). V was cut by 2 bases and J by 6 bases, with 20 bases left in between. The sequencing template was cDNA reverse transcribed from extracted RNA. Sequencing was performed with immunoSEQ multiplex PCR; in TCRdb, only in-frame clones are kept and a portion is missing. This sample yields under 350,000 clones, of which roughly 60% are seen a single time; approximately 1.7% belongs to the top ten. Sample treatment: oral pan-JAK inhibitor, 5-10 mg twice daily.

Here the sequenced sample was CD4+ T cells sorted from blood, taken at week 24, from a patient treated with tofacitinib. This chain joins TRBV13 and TRBJ2-7; D tentatively fits TRBD1 or TRBD2 (6 bases each). This clonotype was obtained from a human donor with alopecia areata. CDR3 nucleotide sequence: TGTGCCAGCAGCTTATTTGGGGGGCGCGGTCAGGGCGAGCAGTACTTC. Protein: CASSLFGGRGQGEQYF.